Presented here are 32 T cell receptor beta chains from one specimen sequenced in a study of response to subunit inactivated influenza vaccine. Via MiXCR, TCRdb re-called the RT-PCR reads, giving one row per CDR3 protein. The sample lists 500,000 to 600,000 distinct CDR3 sequences; about 14% were seen once. The source material was PBMCs from blood, sampled roughly 12 days after vaccination. The receptors were sampled from a man between 45 and 60 years old who received an inactivated influenza vaccine.

This clonotype was recorded a few times. The chain has TRBV20-1 and TRBJ2-3; 9 bases match TRBD1. CDR1 is DFQATT and CDR2 is SNEGSKA in the germline V gene (reference sequence). V shed 4 bases, J shed 3 bases, and the junction held 2 bases outside the gene matches. The CDR3 has 13 amino acids. The CDR3 sequence: CSAKGQGTDTQYF. CDR3 sequence (DNA): TGCAGTGCTAAGGGACAGGGTACAGATACGCAGTATTTT.

This clonotype was counted many times. The chain recombines TRBV29-1 with TRBJ2-2; the match to TRBD2 covers 10 bases. The CDR3 has 16 residues. Unmatched junction bases numbered 2, after V lost 0 bases and J lost 1 base. Germline V gene sequence: CDR1 SQVTM, CDR2 ANQGSEA. The CDR3 protein is CSVEDRTSGNTGELFF. The CDR3, as DNA: TGCAGCGTTGAAGATCGGACTAGCGGGAACACCGGGGAGCTGTTTTTT.

The V gene is TRBV15, the J gene TRBJ2-3; 8 nucleotides agree with TRBD1. This CDR3 has 17 residues. Germline lookup yields CDR1 LNHNV and CDR2 YYDKDF (reference sequence). J was trimmed by 3 bases and V by 0 bases; bases with no gene match: 8. The CDR3 nucleotides are TGTGCCACCAGCAGAGACCTAAGACAGGGGAGGACAGATACGCAGTATTTT. Protein: CATSRDLRQGRTDTQYF.

Only one count was recorded for this clonotype. The V gene is TRBV6-5, the J gene TRBJ2-1, with 8 bases matching TRBD2. Trimming removed 0 bases from V and 7 bases from J; junction bases left unmatched: 2. CDR3 size: 14 residues. The germline CDR1 and CDR2 sequences are MNHEY and SVGAGI. The CDR3 DNA reads as TGTGCCAGCAGTTACTCCGGGACTAGGAATGAGCAGTTCTTC. It yields the protein CASSYSGTRNEQFF.

The sample holds a few counts of this clonotype. The chain links TRBV5-1 to TRBJ1-2, with D perhaps TRBD1 (6 bases). Per germline, CDR1 SGHRS and CDR2 YFSETQ. CDR3 size: 16 residues. The V and J ends lost 0 bases and 4 bases respectively, with 16 bases between them. CDR3 nucleotides: TGCGCCAGCAGCTTGGATGGGGGGGCAGTAAGCTATGGCTACACCTTC. Translated, it gives CASSLDGGAVSYGYTF.

This clonotype was counted ten times or more. The J gene is TRBJ1-5, the V gene TRBV7-9; D uncertain. The CDR3 has 13 residues. Trimming shortened V by 5 bases and J by 6 bases, and 11 bases separated the two germline ends. The germline gives CDR1 SEHNR, CDR2 FQNEAQ (reference sequence). CDR3 nucleotide sequence: TGTGCCAGCAGCCAAGGACTGGGTCAGCCCCAGCATTTT. This sequence encodes CASSQGLGQPQHF.

The chain links TRBV6-1 to TRBJ2-5, with TRBD2 matching 7 bases. Germline-derived CDR1 and CDR2 are MNHNS and SASEGT. There are 15 residues in the CDR3. The trim removed 6 bases at V and 6 bases at J, leaving 13 bases unmatched. CDR3 amino acids: CASRDLAAELKTQYF. In DNA, the CDR3 is TGTGCCAGCAGAGATCTAGCGGCCGAGTTGAAGACCCAGTACTTC.

This clonotype has a handful of counts. The chain employs TRBV20-1 and TRBJ2-1; D is unclear. V was cut by 6 bases and J by 0 bases, with 18 bases left in between. Germline CDR1 DFQATT, CDR2 SNEGSKA (reference sequence). CDR3 length: 16 amino acids. CDR3 in DNA: TGCAGTGCAAAGGAACCCACACTCAGCTCCTACAATGAGCAGTTCTTC. Its protein product is CSAKEPTLSSYNEQFF.

As for this clonotype: This could be a read error, since a much larger clone is one nucleotide away. This chain uses TRBV20-1 with TRBJ2-1; TRBD2 matches 8 bases. The ends lost 6 bases at V and 0 bases at J; junction bases unmatched: 16. Germline V gene data show CDR1 as DFQATT and CDR2 as SNEGSKA (reference sequence). CDR3 length: 18 amino acids. CDR3 nucleotides: TGCAGTGCCAGGGACCCTGGCGGGGGGTCCAGCTCCTACAATGAGCAGTTCTTC. Amino acid sequence: CSARDPGGGSSSYNEQFF.

The chain uses TRBV6-2 or TRBV6-3 and TRBJ2-2; a possible D gene is TRBD1 (5 bases). The length of the CDR3 is 16 residues. With 7 bases removed from V and 3 bases from J, the gap between germline ends came to 18 bases. Germline assignment: CDR1 MNHEY and CDR2 SVGEGT. CDR3 residues: CASTDTNPVDTGELFF. The CDR3 DNA is TGTGCCAGCACGGACACCAACCCTGTCGACACCGGGGAGCTGTTTTTT.

This clonotype was seen a single time. The rearrangement joins TRBV12-3 or TRBV12-4 to TRBJ2-5; 10 bases are shared with TRBD2. V gave up 1 base and J gave up 2 bases; unmatched junction bases: 4. The CDR3 spans 16 residues. CDR3 coding DNA: TGTGCCAGCAGTTTAGGGCTAGCGGGGGAACAAGAGACCCAGTACTTC. Amino acid sequence: CASSLGLAGEQETQYF.

This clonotype was picked up a small number of times. The chain employs TRBV6-2 or TRBV6-3 and TRBJ2-5; 7 bases map to TRBD1. Germline CDR1 is MNHEY and CDR2 is SVGEGT. The CDR3 is made up of 15 amino acids. V gave up 2 bases and J gave up 3 bases; unmatched junction bases: 6. The CDR3 loop is CASSYADRVKETQYF. The CDR3 DNA follows: TGTGCCAGCAGTTACGCAGACAGGGTAAAAGAGACCCAGTACTTC.

In its sample, this clonotype was seen a few times. The chain is built from TRBV9 and TRBJ1-4; no definite D call. CDR3 length equals 12 residues. The V end lost 8 bases, the J end lost 6 bases, and 11 bases lay between the germline ends. The germline CDR1 and CDR2 sequences are SGDLS and YYNGEE. The CDR3 coding sequence is TGTGCCAGTGGCCGGAAGGATGAAAAACTGTTTTTT. This sequence encodes CASGRKDEKLFF.

This clonotype showed up just a few times. J is TRBJ2-7 and V is TRBV11-2; D not certain. The CDR3 has 12 residues. Deletions cut 0 bases from V and 5 bases from J, with 5 bases between. Germline loops: CDR1 SGHAT, CDR2 FQNNGV. The CDR3 is CASSLEMDEQYF. The CDR3 coding sequence is TGTGCCAGCAGCTTAGAAATGGACGAGCAGTACTTC.

V and J are TRBV10-3 and TRBJ2-1; 7 nucleotides agree with TRBD1. Germline V CDR1 and CDR2: ENHRY, SYGVKD. The ends lost 5 bases at V and 5 bases at J; junction bases unmatched: 3. There are 13 residues in the CDR3. The CDR3, as DNA: TGTGCCATCAGTTCAGGACAGGACAATGAGCAGTTCTTC. Protein: CAISSGQDNEQFF.

This clonotype was detected a few times. The rearrangement uses TRBV18 and TRBJ2-1, with 9 bases aligning to TRBD1. The CDR3 runs to 14 residues. The V and J ends lost 6 bases and 8 bases, in that order; junction bases with no gene match: 8. From germline, CDR1 is KGHSH and CDR2 LQKENI. The chain's CDR3 is CASSPGQGRDEQFF. The CDR3, as DNA: TGTGCCAGCTCCCCGGGACAGGGACGGGATGAGCAGTTCTTC.

This clonotype occurred a few times. V gene TRBV20-1 combines with J gene TRBJ1-2, with a tentative D call TRBD1 (5 bases). The V gene lost 5 bases and the J gene lost 5 bases, with 21 bases spanning the gap. The germline V gene encodes CDR1 DFQATT and CDR2 SNEGSKA (reference sequence). This CDR3 has 15 residues. In DNA form, the CDR3 reads TGCAGTGCTCAACGGCTGTCAGGGACCCGATATGGCTACACCTTC. This codes for CSAQRLSGTRYGYTF.

The rearrangement joins TRBV12-3 or TRBV12-4 to TRBJ1-2; 9 nucleotides line up with TRBD1. There are 15 residues in the CDR3. The trim removed 7 bases at V and 4 bases at J, leaving 10 bases unmatched. The CDR3 DNA reads TGTGCCAGCATCCCACAGGGGGCTAACGGCTATGGCTACACCTTC. Encoded protein: CASIPQGANGYGYTF.

The chain employs TRBV7-6 and TRBJ1-2; 9 bases agree with TRBD1. Germline V CDR1 and CDR2: SGHVS, FNYEAQ. This CDR3 region has 18 residues. The J segment lost 2 bases and the V segment lost 0 bases, leaving 10 bases of the junction unmatched. In DNA, the CDR3 is TGTGCCAGCAGCTTAGCCGTCGGACAGGGGTTGGGGAACTATGGCTACACCTTC. Translating gives CASSLAVGQGLGNYGYTF.

The chain recombines TRBV20-1 with TRBJ2-5, with unresolved D. Germline values: CDR1 DFQATT, CDR2 SNEGSKA (reference sequence). V lost 1 base and J 1 base, leaving 7 bases between the germline ends. The CDR3 is made up of 13 amino acids. The CDR3 reads CSARVRFQETQYF. CDR3 coding DNA: TGCAGTGCTAGAGTACGGTTCCAAGAGACCCAGTACTTC.

This sequence joins TRBV28 and TRBJ1-4; D is ambiguous. From germline, CDR1 is MDHEN and CDR2 SYDVKM. CDR3 length: 13 amino acids. CDR3 in amino acids: CASLSGGGEKLFF. The CDR3 DNA reads TGTGCTTCTTTATCAGGCGGTGGGGAAAAACTGTTTTTT. Combining the CDR3 with reference TRBV28 and TRBJ1-4 gives the whole variable domain DVKVTQSSRYLVKRTGEKVFLECVQDMDHENMFWYRQDPGLGLRLIYFSYDVKMKEKGDIPEGYSVSREKKERFSLILESASTNQTSMYLCASLSGGGEKLFFGSGTQLSVL.

This clonotype was observed a handful of times. This sequence joins TRBV27 and TRBJ2-7, with D possibly matching TRBD1 (6 bases). The CDR3 is 15 residues long. The ends were cut back, 5 bases at V and 3 bases at J, with 17 bases in the middle. Looked up from germline, CDR1 is MNHEY and CDR2 is SMNVEV (reference sequence). The DNA of the CDR3 is TGTGCCAGCAGTCGACCGGGGCAGGGGCTCTACGAGCAGTACTTC. This translates into CASSRPGQGLYEQYF.

CDR3 DNA sequence: TGTGCCAGCAGCTCAAGGGTACTAGCTGGCGGGGAGCTGTTTTTT. Translating it yields CASSSRVLAGGELFF. The chain is built from TRBV9 and TRBJ2-2, with D perhaps matching TRBD2 (6 bases). This CDR3 is 15 amino acids long. V dropped 4 bases and J dropped 7 bases, with 17 bases sitting between them. Germline V gene lookup returns CDR1 SGDLS and CDR2 YYNGEE.

The V and J genes are TRBV12-3 or TRBV12-4 and TRBJ1-2; D call uncertain. Trimming left V 6 bases short and J 7 bases short, with 15 bases between. CDR3 size: 13 residues. The CDR3 bases are TGTGCCAGCAGCCTTGGTCGTGGTTCTGGCTACACCTTC. Its protein product is CASSLGRGSGYTF.

This clonotype has just a few counts. The chain recombines TRBV20-1 with TRBJ2-7; 9 nucleotides match TRBD2. V shed 1 base, J shed 5 bases, and the junction held 15 bases outside the gene matches. Germline V gene data show CDR1 as DFQATT and CDR2 as SNEGSKA (reference sequence). The CDR3 length is 17 residues. The CDR3 loop reads CSARASAGTSRIHEQYF. The CDR3 DNA reads TGCAGTGCTAGAGCTTCCGCCGGGACTAGCCGAATCCACGAGCAGTACTTC.

This clonotype was found many times. V usage is TRBV12-3 or TRBV12-4 and J usage is TRBJ2-3, with D uncertain. The CDR3 is made up of 12 amino acids. Trimming removed 5 bases at V and 4 bases at J, with 7 bases between. As DNA, the CDR3 is TGTGCCAGCAGTCTTACGGCAGATACGCAGTATTTT. Protein product: CASSLTADTQYF.

This clonotype appeared a few times. The J gene is TRBJ2-6, the V gene TRBV28; D not resolved. Germline V gene sequence: CDR1 MDHEN, CDR2 SYDVKM. V was clipped by 7 bases and J by 4 bases, with 20 bases between them. The CDR3 covers 17 residues. The CDR3 loop reads CASTRPYIGSGANVLTF. The CDR3 DNA is TGTGCCAGCACCCGCCCTTACATTGGGTCCGGGGCCAACGTCCTGACTTTC. Variable domain in full (rest from reference TRBV28 and TRBJ2-6): DVKVTQSSRYLVKRTGEKVFLECVQDMDHENMFWYRQDPGLGLRLIYFSYDVKMKEKGDIPEGYSVSREKKERFSLILESASTNQTSMYLCASTRPYIGSGANVLTFGAGSRLTVL.

The rearrangement joins TRBV12-3 or TRBV12-4 to TRBJ2-1, with D possibly being TRBD2 (6 bases). The CDR3 loop spans 14 amino acids. The V end lost 8 bases, the J end lost 6 bases, and 17 bases lay between the germline ends. CDR3 in DNA: TGTGCCAGCGGACCACTAGCCGGAGGCAATGAGCAGTTCTTC. Its translation: CASGPLAGGNEQFF.

This clonotype was seen more than once but under ten times. This chain joins TRBV20-1 and TRBJ2-2; D uncertain. Per germline, CDR1 DFQATT and CDR2 SNEGSKA (reference sequence). V was pared by 2 bases and J by 1 base, with 8 bases between. The length of the CDR3 is 14 residues. CDR3 loop: CSARSPENTGELFF. In DNA, the CDR3 is TGCAGTGCTAGAAGCCCGGAGAACACCGGGGAGCTGTTTTTT.

The chain uses TRBV12-3 or TRBV12-4 and TRBJ2-5; unclear D gene. This CDR3 has 13 residues. The V end was cut by 5 bases, the J end by 2 bases, with 9 bases between. The CDR3 DNA follows: TGTGCCAGCAGTACCGCTAGGCAAGAGACCCAGTACTTC. This codes for CASSTARQETQYF.

The table lists this clonotype with a few counts. This chain connects TRBV19 to TRBJ2-5; D might be TRBD2 (5 bases). Deletions cut 4 bases from V and 5 bases from J, with 14 bases between. CDR3 length equals 14 residues. Germline V lookup: CDR1 LNHDA, CDR2 SQIVND (reference sequence). The CDR3 is CASSTRDLRETQYF. DNA for the CDR3: TGTGCCAGTAGTACTCGGGATTTGAGGGAGACCCAGTACTTC.

In this sample, this clonotype turned up a few times. The rearrangement uses TRBV7-9 and TRBJ1-1; 11 nucleotides align to TRBD1. Germline lookup yields CDR1 SEHNR and CDR2 FQNEAQ (reference sequence). With V trimmed by 1 base and J by 10 bases, 11 bases remained unmatched. The CDR3 runs 16 residues. Here the CDR3 DNA reads TGTGCCAGCAGCTTAGTTTCCCGGACAGGGGGCAGTGGAGCTTTCTTT. Translation gives CASSLVSRTGGSGAFF.